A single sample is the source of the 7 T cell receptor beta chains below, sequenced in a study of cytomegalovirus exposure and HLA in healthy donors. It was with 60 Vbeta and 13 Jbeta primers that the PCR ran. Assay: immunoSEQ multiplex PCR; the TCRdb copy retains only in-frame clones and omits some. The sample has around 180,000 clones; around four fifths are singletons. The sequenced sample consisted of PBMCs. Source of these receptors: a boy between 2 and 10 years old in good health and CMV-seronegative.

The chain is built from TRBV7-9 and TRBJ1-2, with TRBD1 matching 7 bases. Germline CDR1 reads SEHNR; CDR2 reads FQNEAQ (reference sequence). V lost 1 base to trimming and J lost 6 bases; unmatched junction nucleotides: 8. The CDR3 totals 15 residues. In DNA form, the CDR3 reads TGTGCCAGCAGCTTAGAGCAGGGGGTCACGAATGGCTACACCTTC. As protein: CASSLEQGVTNGYTF. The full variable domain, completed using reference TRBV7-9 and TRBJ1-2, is DTGVSQNPRHKITKRGQNVTFRCDPISEHNRLYWYRQTLGQGPEFLTYFQNEAQLEKSRLLSDRFSAERPKGSFSTLEIQRTEQGDSAMYLCASSLEQGVTNGYTFGSGTRLTVV.

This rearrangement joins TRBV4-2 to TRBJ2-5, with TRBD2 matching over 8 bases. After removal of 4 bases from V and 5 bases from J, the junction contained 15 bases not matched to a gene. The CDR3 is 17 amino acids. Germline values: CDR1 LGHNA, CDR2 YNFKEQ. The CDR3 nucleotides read TGTGCCAGCAGCCCTGGGGCTAGCGGGCGGACGGGGGAGACCCAGTACTTC. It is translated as CASSPGASGRTGETQYF.

The CDR3 DNA sequence: TGTGCCAGCAGCTTCGCCGAGGGCGGAGCTTTCTTT. This codes for CASSFAEGGAFF. The genes are TRBV5-4 and TRBJ1-1; D unclear. CDR1 and CDR2 (germline): SGHNT, YYREEE (reference sequence). This CDR3 has 12 residues. The V end lost 2 bases, the J end lost 10 bases, and 12 bases lay between the germline ends.

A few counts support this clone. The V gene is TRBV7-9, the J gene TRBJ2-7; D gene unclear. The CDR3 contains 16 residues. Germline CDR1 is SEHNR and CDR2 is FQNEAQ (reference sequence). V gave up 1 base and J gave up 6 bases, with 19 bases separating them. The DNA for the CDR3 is TGTGCCAGCAGCTTAGGGGTCTTGATGGGCCTCCGCGAGCAGTACTTC. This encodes CASSLGVLMGLREQYF.

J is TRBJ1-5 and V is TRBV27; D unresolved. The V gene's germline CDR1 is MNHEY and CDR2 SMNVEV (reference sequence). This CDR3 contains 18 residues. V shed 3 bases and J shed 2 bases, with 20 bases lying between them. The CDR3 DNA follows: TGTGCCAGCAGTTTTAGCGGGGAAGGGCTCGGTGGCAATCAGCCCCAGCATTTT. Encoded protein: CASSFSGEGLGGNQPQHF.

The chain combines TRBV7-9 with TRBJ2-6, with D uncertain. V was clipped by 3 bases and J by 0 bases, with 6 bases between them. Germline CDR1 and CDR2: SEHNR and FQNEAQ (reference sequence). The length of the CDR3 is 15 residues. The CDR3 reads CASSLWLSGANVLTF. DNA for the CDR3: TGTGCCAGCAGCTTGTGGCTCTCTGGGGCCAACGTCCTGACTTTC.

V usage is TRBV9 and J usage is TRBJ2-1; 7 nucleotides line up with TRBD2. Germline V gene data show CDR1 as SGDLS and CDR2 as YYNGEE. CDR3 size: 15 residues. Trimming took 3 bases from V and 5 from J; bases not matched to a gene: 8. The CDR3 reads CASSGGGSSHNEQFF. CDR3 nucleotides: TGTGCCAGCAGCGGAGGCGGGAGTTCCCACAATGAGCAGTTCTTC.